The rows below give T cell receptor beta chains drawn from one sample of a study of technical replicates of blood from a few donors. Sequencing was performed with immunoSEQ multiplex PCR; in TCRdb, only in-frame clones are kept and a portion is missing. In the table there are roughly 100,000 clones, 96% of which are singletons. The source material was T cells isolated from PBMCs. These receptor sequences come from a human donor in good health. Each CDR3 is given with its conserved first and last residue. D genes are given only for firm matches. Size values are once, few and many counts, or a class for expanded clones, and some rows have none.

TRBJ2-5,once,TRBV7-8,NA,CASSLSRWGGRETQYF,TGTGCCAGCAGCTTATCAAGGTGGGGGGGCCGGGAGACCCAGTACTTC
TRBJ2-7,NA,TRBV2,NA,CASSFSGGYEQYF,TGTGCCAGCAGCTTTAGCGGAGGCTACGAGCAGTACTTC
TRBJ1-6,NA,TRBV25-1,NA,CASSETQVSPLHF,TGTGCCAGCAGTGAAACACAGGTTTCACCCCTCCACTTT
TRBJ1-1,NA,TRBV7-6,NA,CASSLAGQGGSLEAFF,TGTGCCAGCAGCTTAGCGGGGCAGGGTGGCTCTTTGGAAGCTTTCTTT
TRBJ1-5,few,TRBV12-5,NA,CASGLALTGSQPQHF,TGTGCTAGTGGTTTGGCACTCACAGGGTCTCAGCCCCAGCATTTT
TRBJ2-5,NA,TRBV15,TRBD1,CATSRSDRVLYLETQYF,TGTGCCACCAGCAGAAGCGACAGGGTGCTGTATTTGGAGACCCAGTACTTC
TRBJ1-3,NA,TRBV29-1,TRBD1,CSGTQGTGNTIYF,TGCAGCGGCACACAGGGGACTGGAAACACCATATATTTT
TRBJ2-7,NA,TRBV2,TRBD1,CASRGDSYEQYF,TGTGCCAGCAGAGGGGACAGCTACGAGCAGTACTTC
TRBJ1-1,NA,TRBV6-5,NA,CASSIGENTEAFF,TGTGCCAGCAGTATAGGGGAGAACACTGAAGCTTTCTTT
TRBJ2-1,NA,TRBV27,TRBD2,CASIDGTSGSSYNEQFF,TGTGCCAGCATTGACGGGACTAGCGGGAGTTCCTACAATGAGCAGTTCTTC
TRBJ2-1,NA,TRBV10-1,TRBD2,CASSEQLGTSGYNEQFF,TGCGCCAGCAGTGAGCAACTGGGGACTAGCGGCTACAATGAGCAGTTCTTC
TRBJ2-7,NA,TRBV6-5,NA,CASSYSYSSYEQYF,TGTGCCAGCAGTTACTCCTATAGCTCCTACGAGCAGTACTTC
TRBJ2-7,NA,TRBV19,NA,CASRAGPKGDEQYF,TGTGCCAGTAGGGCTGGTCCCAAAGGGGACGAGCAGTACTTC
TRBJ2-7,NA,TRBV13,NA,CASSPIGAEQYF,TGTGCCAGCAGCCCCATAGGAGCCGAGCAGTACTTC
TRBJ1-5,NA,TRBV19,NA,CASIGPRQNLNQPQHF,TGTGCCAGTATCGGCCCCAGACAGAACCTCAATCAGCCCCAGCATTTT
TRBJ2-5,NA,TRBV28,TRBD1,CASNSLGTANSRGETQYF,TGTGCCAGCAATTCTTTGGGGACAGCGAACTCAAGGGGAGAGACCCAGTACTTC
TRBJ2-5,NA,TRBV6-5,TRBD1,CASSLQGVQGGTQYF,TGTGCCAGCAGTCTACAGGGAGTACAGGGGGGGACCCAGTACTTC
TRBJ2-3,NA,TRBV27,TRBD2,CASSPLTSGVTDTQYF,TGTGCCAGCAGTCCCCTCACTAGCGGGGTTACAGATACGCAGTATTTT
TRBJ2-1,once,TRBV5-4,NA,CASSLIGGGNEQFF,TGTGCCAGCAGCTTGATCGGGGGAGGCAATGAGCAGTTCTTC
TRBJ2-6,NA,TRBV9,TRBD2,CASSTVGGSSGANVLTF,TGTGCCAGCAGCACCGTGGGGGGGAGCTCTGGGGCCAACGTCCTGACTTTC
TRBJ2-1,NA,TRBV28,TRBD2,CASSSEGSGRMNEQFF,TGTGCCAGCAGTTCCGAGGGGAGCGGGAGAATGAATGAGCAGTTCTTC
TRBJ2-5,NA,TRBV5-4,TRBD2,CASSTLAGEETQYF,TGTGCCAGCAGCACCTTAGCGGGGGAAGAGACCCAGTACTTC
TRBJ2-5,NA,TRBV4-2,TRBD2,CASSLLAGAEGETQYF,TGTGCCAGCAGCCTCCTAGCGGGGGCCGAAGGGGAGACCCAGTACTTC
TRBJ1-2,NA,TRBV30,NA,CAWSRGYGYTF,TGTGCCTGGAGCAGGGGCTATGGCTACACCTTC
TRBJ1-4,NA,TRBV6-5,TRBD1,CASSQQGRREKLFF,TGTGCCAGCAGTCAACAGGGGCGCCGTGAAAAACTGTTTTTT
TRBJ2-7,NA,TRBV10-3,TRBD2,CAISEPSGSGGAYEQYF,TGTGCCATCAGTGAGCCCTCTGGGAGCGGGGGGGCCTACGAGCAGTACTTC
TRBJ1-2,NA,TRBV7-9,TRBD1,CASSFGRDRGLTINYGYTF,TGTGCCAGCAGCTTTGGCCGGGACAGGGGGCTTACCATAAACTATGGCTACACCTTC
TRBJ2-1,NA,TRBV27,TRBD2,CASSSLAGGYNEQFF,TGTGCCAGCAGTTCCCTAGCGGGGGGTTACAATGAGCAGTTCTTC
TRBJ2-7,NA,TRBV29-1,TRBD1,CSVVPTGGYEQYF,TGCAGCGTTGTCCCGACAGGGGGCTACGAGCAGTACTTC
TRBJ2-1,NA,TRBV7-2,NA,CASSLKGLIPNNEQFF,TGTGCCAGCAGCTTGAAGGGGTTGATACCGAACAATGAGCAGTTCTTC
TRBJ2-7,NA,TRBV6-1,NA,CASSEAHYEQYF,TGTGCCAGCAGTGAAGCCCACTACGAGCAGTACTTC
TRBJ1-5,NA,TRBV27,NA,CASSPRGSSRRNQPQHF,TGTGCCAGCAGTCCTAGGGGCAGTTCTAGACGCAATCAGCCCCAGCATTTT
TRBJ1-2,NA,TRBV5-1,TRBD1,CASSLDRGPSFF,TGCGCCAGCAGCTTGGACAGGGGGCCCAGCTTCTTC
TRBJ2-7,once,TRBV27,NA,CASSWTGLSEQYF,TGTGCCAGCAGTTGGACGGGATTAAGCGAGCAGTACTTC
TRBJ1-1,NA,TRBV5-1,NA,CASKQSPGERTEAFF,TGCGCCAGCAAACAAAGCCCAGGGGAGAGGACTGAAGCTTTCTTT